Below are 8 T cell receptor beta chains sequenced from a single sample in a study of Tregs in tolerant kidney transplant recipients (dated by TCRdb to the late 2010s). The label giving this sample's time point can be read as: 6 months after combined kidney and bone marrow transplant. Transplants used related donors with nonmyeloablative bone marrow transplantation; mixed chimerism was transient in the human trials. The library came from the immunoSEQ multiplex PCR assay. Drawn from immuneACCESS, this table holds only the in-frame rearrangements with V and J called that TCRdb kept. Clones are partly lost; checked studies trace under half to an unresolved V gene and leave the rest unexplained. The sample table contains 20,000 to 25,000 clones; only one count was recorded for 81% of them. The ten largest clonotypes hold about 23% of the sample. The source material was CD8+ T cells from blood (PBMCs), sampled 6 months after the transplant. Receptor source: a human patient who received a combined kidney and bone marrow transplant. Some T cells may derive from the graft donor when a transplant has been performed.

The J gene is TRBJ1-2, the V gene TRBV4-3; D is perhaps TRBD1 (5 bases). V was shortened by 0 bases and J by 6 bases, with 11 bases between the two germline ends. The CDR3 runs to 14 residues. Germline V gene sequence: CDR1 LGHNA, CDR2 YSLEER. CDR3 in DNA: TGCGCCAGCAGCCAAGATCGGGGGGGTAATGGCTACACCTTC. This sequence encodes CASSQDRGGNGYTF.

This rearrangement joins TRBV28 to TRBJ1-1, with D perhaps matching TRBD1 (5 bases). The CDR3 totals 14 residues. Per the germline V gene, CDR1 is MDHEN and CDR2 is SYDVKM. Trimming took 5 bases from V and 3 from J, leaving 13 bases between them. CDR3 residues: CASSPRGSYTEAFF. The CDR3 nucleotides read TGTGCCAGCAGTCCTAGGGGCAGCTACACTGAAGCTTTCTTT.

This clone is judged medium-sized. This chain links TRBV9 with TRBJ1-2; tentative D call: TRBD1 (6 bases). V was trimmed by 3 bases and J by 6 bases, leaving 15 bases between them. The V gene's germline CDR1 is SGDLS and CDR2 YYNGEE. The CDR3 extends over 14 amino acids. CDR3 sequence reads: CASSANTGNDGYTF. Here the CDR3 DNA reads TGTGCCAGCAGCGCGAATACAGGGAACGATGGCTACACCTTC. The full variable domain, with the rest looked up from reference TRBV9 and TRBJ1-2, is DSGVTQTPKHLITATGQRVTLRCSPRSGDLSVYWYQQSLDQGLQFLIQYYNGEERAKGNILERFSAQQFPDLHSELNLSSLELGDSALYFCASSANTGNDGYTFGSGTRLTVV.

This chain uses TRBV6-1 with TRBJ1-1; TRBD1 might be the D (6 bases). The CDR3 extends over 12 amino acids. CDR1 and CDR2 (germline): MNHNS, SASEGT. Between the trimmed V and J ends, which lost 10 bases and 4 bases, there was a span of 13 bases. The DNA of the CDR3 is TGTGCCATCTCAAGGGGGGGCACTGAAGCTTTCTTT. Its protein product is CAISRGGTEAFF.

The chain recombines TRBV19 with TRBJ1-4; 7 bases align to TRBD1. Per germline, CDR1 LNHDA and CDR2 SQIVND (reference sequence). V lost 5 bases and J lost 0; bases outside the gene matches: 9. CDR3 length: 17 residues. CDR3 sequence: CASSPGGWRATNEKLFF. Written as DNA, the CDR3 is TGTGCCAGTAGTCCAGGGGGGTGGCGGGCAACTAATGAAAAACTGTTTTTT.

This chain connects TRBV11-2 to TRBJ1-2; a possible D gene is TRBD1 (6 bases). Germline V gene lookup returns CDR1 SGHAT and CDR2 FQNNGV. With 4 bases removed from V and 4 bases from J, the gap between germline ends came to 13 bases. The CDR3 runs 14 residues. CDR3 nucleotide sequence: TGTGCCAGCAGCTCATCGGGGGGGCCCTATGGCTACACCTTC. It encodes CASSSSGGPYGYTF.

V and J are TRBV4-1 and TRBJ1-2, with D unclear. The CDR3 runs 15 residues. Deletions cut 1 base from V and 8 bases from J, with 17 bases between. Looked up from germline, CDR1 is MGHRA and CDR2 is YSYEKL. In DNA, the CDR3 is TGCGCCAGCAGCCAAGTACTAGGGCAGGTGGAAGGCTACACCTTC. This translates into CASSQVLGQVEGYTF.

The V gene is TRBV30, the J gene TRBJ2-1; 8 nucleotides match TRBD1. The CDR3 is 14 residues long. Germline V gene data show CDR1 as GTSNPN and CDR2 as SVGIG (reference sequence). With 1 base clipped from V and 6 bases from J, the junction kept 5 bases outside the gene matches. In nucleotides, the CDR3 is TGTGCCTGGAGTGACGGCAGGGGGCTCAATGAGCAGTTCTTC. Translating gives CAWSDGRGLNEQFF.